The rows below give T cell receptor beta chains drawn from one sample of a study of blood T cells in healthy people across ages. Via MiXCR, TCRdb re-called the 5' RACE reads, giving one row per CDR3 protein. Altogether approximately 1,000,000 distinct CDR3 sequences are present, 30% to 40% being singletons, with the ten largest covering around 13%. Sequenced sample: blood. The receptors originated from a man younger than 35 in good health. CDR3s include the opening cysteine and the closing phenylalanine or tryptophan. A D gene is named only where the DNA matches it firmly.

v_gene	d_gene	j_gene	CDR3aa
TRBV7-9	TRBD1	TRBJ1-2	CASSRTGSDNYGYTF
TRBV12-3/TRBV12-4	.	TRBJ1-1	CASSFTAQNTEAFF
TRBV3-1	.	TRBJ1-5	CASSPLVKGQPQHF
TRBV20-1	TRBD2	TRBJ2-3	CSAIAGGLRADTQYF
TRBV9	.	TRBJ1-2	CASSVEGNSGYTF
TRBV7-9	TRBD1	TRBJ2-3	CASRPGQGSDTQYF
TRBV20-1	.	TRBJ1-3	CSASPFRDPGNTIYF
TRBV20-1	TRBD2	.	CSASPFTGTSRGAYEQYF
TRBV12-3/TRBV12-4	.	TRBJ2-6	CASSPPRDPDSGANVLTF
TRBV7-2	TRBD1	TRBJ2-1	CASSPAGTATYNEQFF
TRBV27	TRBD1	.	CASSLGRTGLGNEQYF
TRBV27	.	TRBJ2-3	CASSLSIRFKMGRQYF
TRBV6-5	.	TRBJ2-1	CASSYETSPGNEQFF
TRBV15	.	TRBJ2-1	CATTKAMEGKSSYNEQFF
TRBV4-3	.	TRBJ2-7	CASSQDLGNSYEQYF
TRBV24-1	TRBD1	TRBJ1-4	CATTSILSRRNRGTNEKLFF
TRBV27	.	TRBJ1-5	CASSLYRASSQPQHF
TRBV4-2	.	TRBJ2-3	CASSQEGPWERPDTQYF
TRBV7-2	.	TRBJ2-1	CASSLLISSRLSYNEQFF
TRBV20-1	.	TRBJ2-3	CSARVRSGGDTQYF